This T cell receptor (beta chain) was captured by sequencing in a study of molecular identifiers for immune sequencing clone quantification. On the study more broadly: In replicates, the authors split RNA from around 20,000 or 100,000 naive CD8 cells five ways and sequenced four.

TCRdb analysed the PCR reads with MiXCR anew, one entry per CDR3 protein. The sample carries 490,000 or so distinct CDR3 sequences, about 20% recorded once. Study-level results: Among effectors, clones above 20 RNA copies held over 98% of molecules; among naive cells, under 1%. Single-cell amounts of spiked Jurkat TCR RNA were reportedly detectable among over 750,000 naive cells.

Libraries used roughly 18,000 to 1,100,000 sorted naive CD8 T cells and 10%, 30% or 50% RNA input. The table lists this clonotype with a few counts. Its antigen remains unidentified. Per germline, CDR1 DFQATT and CDR2 SNEGSKA (reference sequence). The CDR3 is 14 amino acids. With 0 bases removed from V and 0 bases from J, the gap between germline ends came to 9 bases. This sequence joins TRBV20-1 and TRBJ2-7, with D unclear. This TCR was recovered from a human donor in good health. Some libraries in this study had Jurkat cell RNA spiked in. Sequencing input: naive CD8+ T cells from blood, with Jurkat cell RNA spiked in. Described subset: FACS-sorted CD8+CD4-CCR7+CD45RA+ naive T cells. For the CDR3, the DNA is TGCAGTGCTAGAGAGGAAGTGTTCTCCTACGAGCAGTACTTC. This sequence encodes CSAREEVFSYEQYF.